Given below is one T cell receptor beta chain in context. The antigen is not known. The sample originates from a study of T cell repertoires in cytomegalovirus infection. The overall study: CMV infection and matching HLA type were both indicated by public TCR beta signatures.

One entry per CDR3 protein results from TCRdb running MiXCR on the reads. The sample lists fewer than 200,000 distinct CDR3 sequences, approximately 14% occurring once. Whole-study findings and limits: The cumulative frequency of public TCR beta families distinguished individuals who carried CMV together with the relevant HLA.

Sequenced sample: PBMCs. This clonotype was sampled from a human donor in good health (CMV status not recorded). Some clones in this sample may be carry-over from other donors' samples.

The CDR3 nucleotides read TGCAGCGACTGGGGGCAGGGTGGTACCCAAGAGACCCAGTACTTC. It specifies CSDWGQGGTQETQYF. The rearrangement uses TRBV29-1 and TRBJ2-5; D might be TRBD1 (6 bases). V dropped 7 bases and J dropped 1 base, with 19 bases sitting between them. The CDR3 totals 15 residues. Germline V gene sequence: CDR1 SQVTM, CDR2 ANQGSEA.